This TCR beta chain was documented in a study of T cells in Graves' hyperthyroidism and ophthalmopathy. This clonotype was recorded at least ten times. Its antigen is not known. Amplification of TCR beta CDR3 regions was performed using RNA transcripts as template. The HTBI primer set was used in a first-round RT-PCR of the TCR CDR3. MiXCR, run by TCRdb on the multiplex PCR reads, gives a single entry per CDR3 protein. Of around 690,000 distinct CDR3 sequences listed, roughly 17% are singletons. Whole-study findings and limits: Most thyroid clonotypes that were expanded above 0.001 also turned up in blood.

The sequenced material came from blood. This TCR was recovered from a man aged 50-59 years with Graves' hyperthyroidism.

CDR3 sequence (DNA): TGTGCCAGCAGTCAAGAAGGAGAGCGCGAGCAGTACTTC. Residues: CASSQEGEREQYF. The chain uses TRBV28 and TRBJ2-7; D gene unclear. The germline V and J ends were trimmed by 5 bases and 6 bases, with 14 bases remaining between them. The length of the CDR3 is 13 residues. Germline V gene data show CDR1 as MDHEN and CDR2 as SYDVKM.